The rows below give T cell receptor beta chains drawn from one sample of a study of CD8 T cells in Susac syndrome. TCRdb redid the calling of the immunoSEQ multiplex PCR reads with MiXCR, one entry per CDR3 protein. The data show about 200,000 distinct CDR3 sequences, with about 94% seen just once and more than 0.09% held by the top ten. Material: CD4+ T cells from PBMCs. The receptors were sampled from a human donor with multiple sclerosis. Both conserved end residues are part of each CDR3. A D gene is named only where the DNA matches it firmly. Size is stated for part of the rows, as once, few or many counts, or as a class when the clone is expanded.

D gene | J gene | clone size | V gene | CDR3 DNA | CDR3 protein
- | TRBJ2-7 | - | TRBV12-3/TRBV12-4 | TGTGCCAGCAGTTTAAGCCGCTTGGGTAGGGGGACCTACGAGCAGTACTTC | CASSLSRLGRGTYEQYF
- | TRBJ2-1 | - | TRBV12-3/TRBV12-4 | TGTGCCAGCAGTTTAGTGGGCGGTGAGCAGTTCTTC | CASSLVGGEQFF
TRBD2 | TRBJ2-1 | - | TRBV3-1 | TGTGCCAGCAATGTAGCGGGAAATTCCTACAATGAGCAGTTCTTC | CASNVAGNSYNEQFF
TRBD1 | TRBJ2-7 | - | TRBV3-1 | TGTGCCAGCAGCCGGCCGGGACAGAGCTCCTACGAGCAGTACTTC | CASSRPGQSSYEQYF
TRBD1 | TRBJ2-1 | - | TRBV3-1 | TGTGCCAGCAGCCAAGGGTTATCGGGACAGGGGTGGAATGAGCAGTTCTTC | CASSQGLSGQGWNEQFF
- | TRBJ1-2 | - | TRBV30 | TGTGCCTGGACCGGAGGCGCTCGTGGTCGTGGCTACACCTTC | CAWTGGARGRGYTF
TRBD2 | TRBJ2-1 | - | TRBV4-2 | TGTGCCAGCAGCCAAGCTCGGGCTAGCGGGGGGGGAAGTTACAATGAGCAGTTCTTC | CASSQARASGGGSYNEQFF
TRBD1 | TRBJ1-1 | - | TRBV5-1 | TGCGCCAGCAGCCTAGGACAGGGGGCGCGTTCGTTGGTGAACACTGAAGCTTTCTTT | CASSLGQGARSLVNTEAFF
- | TRBJ2-3 | - | TRBV5-1 | TGCGCCAGCAGCTTGGCCATTCGGCAGGGAGGTCGCACAGATACGCAGTATTTT | CASSLAIRQGGRTDTQYF
TRBD1 | TRBJ1-1 | - | TRBV9 | TGTGCCAGCAGCGTCGGACCGGGACAGGGATGGAACACTGAAGCTTTCTTT | CASSVGPGQGWNTEAFF
- | TRBJ2-7 | once | TRBV12-3/TRBV12-4 | TGTGCCAGCAGACCGGGCCTCGGGTACGAGCAGTACTTC | CASRPGLGYEQYF
- | TRBJ2-1 | - | TRBV20-1 | TGCAGTGCTATGAAGCAGAGGGGGGCTTACAATGAGCAGTTCTTC | CSAMKQRGAYNEQFF
- | TRBJ2-7 | - | TRBV5-1 | TGCGCCAGCAGCTTGGATACGGGACACTTCTACGAGCAGTACTTC | CASSLDTGHFYEQYF
- | TRBJ2-3 | - | TRBV3-1 | TGTGCCAGCAGGTGGGGCAGCGGGTTTACGCAGTATTTT | CASRWGSGFTQYF
TRBD1 | TRBJ1-6 | - | TRBV3-1 | TGTGCCAGCAGCCATATCCTGGGACAGGAAGATTCACCCCTCCACTTT | CASSHILGQEDSPLHF
TRBD2 | TRBJ2-1 | - | TRBV4-3 | TGCGCCAGCAGTCGCCTTATCACCGGGACTAGCGATTACAATGAGCAGTTCTTC | CASSRLITGTSDYNEQFF
- | TRBJ1-2 | - | TRBV29-1 | TGCAGCGTTGAAGATATGCGGGGCAGGGGTGGCTACACCTTC | CSVEDMRGRGGYTF
- | TRBJ1-5 | - | TRBV23-1 | TGCGCCAGCGGGCCTCCGGACGGACCTTACGAGCCCCAGCATTTT | CASGPPDGPYEPQHF
TRBD1 | TRBJ2-7 | once | TRBV20-1 | TGCAGTGGGACGCGGACAGGCTCCTACGAGCAGTACTTC | CSGTRTGSYEQYF
- | TRBJ2-7 | - | TRBV7-6 | TGTGCCAGCAGCTTAGAGTTGGGGGACGAGCAGTACTTC | CASSLELGDEQYF
- | TRBJ2-5 | - | TRBV6-2/TRBV6-3 | TGTGCCAGCAGTTCCCGCGTCTGGGAGACCCAGTACTTC | CASSSRVWETQYF
TRBD2 | TRBJ2-1 | - | TRBV4-1 | TGCGCCAGCAGCCGAGAACTAGCGGGGGGTTCCAATGAGCAGTTCTTC | CASSRELAGGSNEQFF
TRBD1 | TRBJ2-4 | - | TRBV20-1 | TGCAGTGCTACCGACAGGGTAGCCAAAAACATTCAGTACTTC | CSATDRVAKNIQYF
TRBD1 | TRBJ1-5 | few | TRBV6-1 | TGTGCCAGCACCAAAGACCAGGGGGTTCTCAATCAGCCCCAGCATTTT | CASTKDQGVLNQPQHF
TRBD1 | TRBJ2-1 | - | TRBV7-8 | TGTGCCAGCAGCGCCAGACAGGGGGCTCACAATGAGCAGTTCTTC | CASSARQGAHNEQFF
- | TRBJ1-1 | - | TRBV5-1 | TGCGCCAGCAGACCCGGGGGGGTGAACACTGAAGCTTTCTTT | CASRPGGVNTEAFF
- | TRBJ2-5 | - | TRBV27 | TGTGCCAGCAGTTTAAGACCGCTCCAAGAGACCCAGTACTTC | CASSLRPLQETQYF
- | TRBJ1-5 | - | TRBV23-1 | TGCGCCAGCAGTCACCTGGGTAATAGGGTTCAGCCCCAGCATTTT | CASSHLGNRVQPQHF
- | TRBJ1-1 | - | TRBV30 | TGTGCCTGGAAAAACAGGGATACTGAAGCTTTCTTT | CAWKNRDTEAFF
TRBD1 | TRBJ2-2 | - | TRBV4-3 | TGCGCCAGCAGCTTAGGGACAGGGATCACCGGGGAGCTGTTTTTT | CASSLGTGITGELFF
- | TRBJ1-6 | - | TRBV28 | TGTGCCAGCACAGGGCAGGGGCCCTATTCACCCCTCCACTTT | CASTGQGPYSPLHF
TRBD1 | TRBJ1-2 | - | TRBV3-1 | TGTGCCAGCAGCGCCCGGGACAGACCCCTCTATGGCTACACCTTC | CASSARDRPLYGYTF
TRBD1 | TRBJ2-2 | - | TRBV18 | TGTGCCAGCTCAATGCTCAGCGCAGGGGGAAACACCGGGGAGCTGTTTTTT | CASSMLSAGGNTGELFF